The 31 T cell receptor beta chains below were found in one sample sequenced in a study of long-term antiretroviral therapy in people with HIV. Running of the v3.0 immunoSEQ assay took place at survey level. Sequencing used immunoSEQ multiplex PCR; TCRdb keeps in-frame clones, though not all of them. The table shows 37,000 or so clones, with 80% occurring only once. Sequences were derived from unsorted PBMCs, sampled 3.4 years after starting antiretroviral therapy. The receptors here all came from a man aged 25-45 years with HIV.

This chain joins TRBV25-1 and TRBJ2-1; the D gene is possibly TRBD2 (5 bases). V was trimmed by 2 bases and J by 2 bases, leaving 19 bases between them. Germline-derived CDR1 and CDR2 are MGHDK and SYGVNS. This CDR3 spans 18 amino acids. The CDR3: CASSEEYASLSTYNEQFF. Written as DNA, the CDR3 is TGTGCCAGCAGTGAAGAGTATGCTAGCCTCTCAACCTACAATGAGCAGTTCTTC.

CDR3 DNA: TGTGCCAGCGCGCCCCAGGGAAACTATGGCTACACCTTC. It specifies CASAPQGNYGYTF. The V gene is TRBV11-2, the J gene TRBJ1-2; D perhaps matches TRBD1 (5 bases). Trimming pared 8 bases from V and 2 bases from J, leaving 12 bases between. The CDR3 loop spans 13 amino acids. Germline CDR1 SGHAT, CDR2 FQNNGV. Full variable domain (outside the CDR3, taken from reference TRBV11-2 and TRBJ1-2): EAGVAQSPRYKIIEKRQSVAFWCNPISGHATLYWYQQILGQGPKLLIQFQNNGVVDDSQLPKDRFSAERLKGVDSTLKIQPAKLEDSAVYLCASAPQGNYGYTFGSGTRLTVV.

The gene calls are TRBV28 and TRBJ1-2; D gene uncertain. Germline V gene lookup returns CDR1 MDHEN and CDR2 SYDVKM. Deletions cut 5 bases from V and 2 bases from J, with 6 bases between. The CDR3 extends over 12 amino acids. Here the CDR3 reads CASSQSNYGYTF. The CDR3 coding sequence is TGTGCCAGCAGTCAGTCAAACTATGGCTACACCTTC.

V gene TRBV29-1 combines with J gene TRBJ2-4; D remains unclear. CDR3 size: 14 residues. Per germline, CDR1 SQVTM and CDR2 ANQGSEA. Trimming removed 1 base at V and 0 bases at J, with 7 bases between. CDR3 sequence: CSVEVNLAKNIQYF. In DNA, the CDR3 is TGCAGCGTTGAAGTAAATCTAGCCAAAAACATTCAGTACTTC.

This CDR3 is CASSSGLAKNIQYF. The CDR3 coding sequence is TGTGCCAGCAGCTCGGGACTAGCCAAAAACATTCAGTACTTC. This chain joins TRBV5-6 and TRBJ2-4; TRBD2 might be the D (6 bases). The CDR3 extends over 14 amino acids. Trimming stripped 3 bases from V and 0 bases from J, with 7 bases between. Germline lookup yields CDR1 SGHDT and CDR2 YYEEEE.

The chain couples TRBV13 to TRBJ2-3; 10 bases line up with TRBD2. From germline, CDR1 is PRHDT and CDR2 FYEKMQ (reference sequence). Unmatched junction bases numbered 22, after V lost 5 bases and J lost 5 bases. The CDR3 extends over 20 amino acids. The CDR3 DNA sequence: TGTGCCAGCAGCCTTCTCACCCGCTTCGCTACTAGCGGGATAAAAGATACGCAGTATTTT. Amino acids: CASSLLTRFATSGIKDTQYF. Based on the CDR3 plus reference TRBV13 and TRBJ2-3, the full variable domain is AAGVIQSPRHLIKEKRETATLKCYPIPRHDTVYWYQQGPGQDPQFLISFYEKMQSDKGSIPDRFSAQQFSDYHSELNMSSLELGDSALYFCASSLLTRFATSGIKDTQYFGPGTRLTVL.

This clone was seen more than once but under ten times. The V and J genes are TRBV19 and TRBJ2-7; 8 bases are a match to TRBD2. V shed 5 bases, J shed 4 bases, and the junction held 4 bases outside the gene matches. Germline V gene data show CDR1 as LNHDA and CDR2 as SQIVND (reference sequence). The CDR3 consists of 13 residues. DNA of the CDR3: TGTGCCAGTAGTCCGGGACTAGTGTACGAGCAGTACTTC. Protein: CASSPGLVYEQYF.

This clone was found a few times. The chain carries TRBV2 and TRBJ2-7; perhaps TRBD2 as D (5 bases). V was trimmed by 1 base and J by 2 bases, leaving 12 bases between them. The CDR3 is 15 residues long. Looked up from germline, CDR1 is SNHLY and CDR2 is FYNNEI. This CDR3 reads CASSEGIAGAYEQYF. In nucleotides, the CDR3 is TGTGCCAGCAGTGAAGGGATAGCCGGGGCCTACGAGCAGTACTTC.

This chain links TRBV11-2 with TRBJ1-2, with 8 bases identical to TRBD1. Trimming took 4 bases from V and 4 from J; bases not matched to a gene: 5. CDR3 length: 14 amino acids. Germline CDR1 SGHAT, CDR2 FQNNGV. The CDR3 coding sequence is TGTGCCAGCAGCTCGGGGACAGGTCCCTATGGCTACACCTTC. As protein: CASSSGTGPYGYTF.

This clone appeared a single time. The chain links TRBV27 to TRBJ1-2, with 8 bases lining up with TRBD1. This CDR3 has 14 residues. CDR1 is MNHEY and CDR2 is SMNVEV in the germline V gene (reference sequence). J gave up 3 bases and V 2 bases, and 2 bases lay outside the gene matches. The CDR3 DNA sequence: TGTGCCAGCAGTTTACAGGGGGCCCACTATGGCTACACCTTC. This translates into CASSLQGAHYGYTF.

The count of this clone is one. This chain connects TRBV7-2 to TRBJ2-7, with TRBD2 matching over 13 bases. From germline, CDR1 is SGHTA and CDR2 FQGNSA. The CDR3 is 14 amino acids. V dropped 5 bases and J dropped 6; count of bases not matched to a gene: 4. The DNA for the CDR3 is TGTGCCAGCAGCCCCGGGACTAGCGGGATCGAGCAGTACTTC. Protein product: CASSPGTSGIEQYF.

This clone turned up a few times. The chain uses TRBV4-1 and TRBJ2-2; D remains unclear. Per the germline V gene, CDR1 is MGHRA and CDR2 is YSYEKL. The CDR3 extends over 15 amino acids. V was shortened by 0 bases and J by 6 bases, with 11 bases between the two germline ends. DNA for the CDR3: TGCGCCAGCAGCCAAGATCCTGGTTTATCCGGGGAGCTGTTTTTT. This codes for CASSQDPGLSGELFF.

The chain uses TRBV29-1 and TRBJ2-1; tentatively, D is TRBD2 (5 bases). The CDR3 is 14 amino acids. V lost 8 bases, J lost 7 bases, and 21 bases lay in between. Germline assignment: CDR1 SQVTM and CDR2 ANQGSEA. The CDR3 spells CSSSVSTTGNEQFF. CDR3 DNA sequence: TGCAGCTCCTCGGTCTCAACGACGGGGAATGAGCAGTTCTTC.

The chain recombines TRBV18 with TRBJ1-5, with a tentative D call TRBD1 (6 bases). Germline lookup yields CDR1 KGHSH and CDR2 LQKENI. V lost 6 bases to trimming and J lost 4 bases, with 19 bases between them. CDR3 length equals 16 residues. Here the CDR3 DNA reads TGTGCCAGCTCGCTGAGTCCAACGGACAGTAATCAGCCCCAGCATTTT. Its protein is CASSLSPTDSNQPQHF.

V gene TRBV7-2 combines with J gene TRBJ1-5; 10 nucleotides align to TRBD1. Trimming removed 5 bases from V and 6 bases from J; junction bases left unmatched: 4. Germline V lookup: CDR1 SGHTA, CDR2 FQGNSA. The CDR3 runs 14 residues. CDR3 in amino acids: CASSLDRGLQPQHF. Written as DNA, the CDR3 is TGTGCCAGCAGCCTCGACAGGGGGCTTCAGCCCCAGCATTTT.

The CDR3 sequence: CASSLPTTSGRDEQFF. CDR3 sequence (DNA): TGCGCCAGCAGCTTGCCTACTACTAGCGGGAGGGATGAGCAGTTCTTC. This chain links TRBV5-1 with TRBJ2-1; 13 positions match TRBD2. The CDR3 is made up of 16 amino acids. Per the germline V gene, CDR1 is SGHRS and CDR2 is YFSETQ. With 1 base clipped from V and 8 bases from J, the junction kept 6 bases outside the gene matches. The variable domain in full, with the rest retrieved from reference TRBV5-1 and TRBJ2-1, is KAGVTQTPRYLIKTRGQQVTLSCSPISGHRSVSWYQQTPGQGLQFLFEYFSETQRNKGNFPGRFSGRQFSNSRSEMNVSTLELGDSALYLCASSLPTTSGRDEQFFGPGTRLTVL.

Here the CDR3 reads CASSVATGGAGSTDTQYF. CDR3 DNA: TGTGCCAGCAGCGTAGCTACCGGGGGGGCGGGGAGCACAGATACGCAGTATTTT. The chain has TRBV9 and TRBJ2-3, with 8 positions matching TRBD2. Germline loops: CDR1 SGDLS, CDR2 YYNGEE. V trimming: 0 bases; J trimming: 0 bases; junction bases outside the gene matches: 9. The CDR3 totals 18 residues.

This clone appeared once. The V call is TRBV28, the J call TRBJ1-3, with 8 bases that match TRBD1. Germline-derived CDR1 and CDR2 are MDHEN and SYDVKM. This CDR3 has 19 amino acids. V was pared by 3 bases and J by 1 base, with 14 bases of the junction left unmatched. CDR3 coding DNA: TGTGCCAGCAGTTTTCCGGGGCTAAGACAGGGGATGTCTGGAAACACCATATATTTT. It encodes CASSFPGLRQGMSGNTIYF.

The chain combines TRBV28 with TRBJ1-5, with TRBD1 as a possible D gene (6 bases). Germline V lookup: CDR1 MDHEN, CDR2 SYDVKM. Trimming pared 6 bases from V and 3 bases from J, leaving 12 bases between. The CDR3 covers 14 residues. The CDR3 coding sequence is TGTGCCAGCAGCCGAGGACAGATCAATCAGCCCCAGCATTTT. It is translated as CASSRGQINQPQHF.

In this sample, this clone turned up a few times. The gene calls are TRBV28 and TRBJ2-7, with a tentative D call TRBD1 (5 bases). CDR1 and CDR2 from the germline V gene are MDHEN and SYDVKM. This CDR3 spans 13 amino acids. The ends were cut back, 2 bases at V and 6 bases at J, with 11 bases in the middle. In nucleotides, the CDR3 is TGTGCCAGCAGTTTAGGACACCTAGTCGAGCAGTACTTC. The encoded protein is CASSLGHLVEQYF.

There are a few counts of this clone. The V call is TRBV27, the J call TRBJ2-7; maybe TRBD2 (5 bases). The CDR3 consists of 12 residues. Between the trimmed V and J ends, which lost 5 bases and 5 bases, there was a span of 10 bases. Germline V gene sequence: CDR1 MNHEY, CDR2 SMNVEV (reference sequence). The CDR3 reads CASSVIGNEQYF. CDR3 nucleotides: TGTGCCAGCAGTGTTATCGGGAACGAGCAGTACTTC.

This clone has a single count. The chain recombines TRBV7-9 with TRBJ2-3; possibly TRBD2 for D (5 bases). This CDR3 region has 15 residues. Germline V gene data show CDR1 as SEHNR and CDR2 as FQNEAQ (reference sequence). Trimming pared 1 base from V and 1 base from J, leaving 9 bases between. This CDR3 is CASSLVGGGTDTQYF. The CDR3, as DNA: TGTGCCAGCAGCTTAGTTGGAGGCGGCACAGATACGCAGTATTTT. The full variable domain, completed using reference TRBV7-9 and TRBJ2-3, is DTGVSQNPRHKITKRGQNVTFRCDPISEHNRLYWYRQTLGQGPEFLTYFQNEAQLEKSRLLSDRFSAERPKGSFSTLEIQRTEQGDSAMYLCASSLVGGGTDTQYFGPGTRLTVL.

This chain joins TRBV28 and TRBJ1-3, with D perhaps TRBD1 (5 bases). Germline lookup yields CDR1 MDHEN and CDR2 SYDVKM. The V and J ends lost 3 bases and 0 bases respectively, with 12 bases between them. The length of the CDR3 is 16 residues. The CDR3 DNA is TGTGCCAGCAGTTTCGCGGGGGGTTACTCTGGAAACACCATATATTTT. It translates to CASSFAGGYSGNTIYF.

The chain combines TRBV19 with TRBJ1-1, with a weak D call TRBD1 (6 bases). CDR3 length equals 15 residues. Trimming left V 4 bases short and J 1 base short, with 13 bases between. The germline V gene has CDR1 LNHDA and CDR2 SQIVND (reference sequence). The CDR3 DNA reads TGTGCCAGTAGTACCTCGGGACACCCGAACACTGAAGCTTTCTTT. This encodes CASSTSGHPNTEAFF.

The chain joins TRBV9 to TRBJ2-1; TRBD2 agrees at 12 bases. The germline CDR1 and CDR2 sequences are SGDLS and YYNGEE. The length of the CDR3 is 19 residues. Germline trimming cut 4 bases from V and 0 bases from J; bases unmatched to any gene: 11. CDR3 sequence (DNA): TGTGCCAGCAGCCCACCGGGACTAGCGGGTTCAAGCTCCTACAATGAGCAGTTCTTC. Protein: CASSPPGLAGSSSYNEQFF.

V is TRBV23-1 and J is TRBJ1-5, with TRBD1 as a possible D gene (5 bases). TRBV23-1 is classed as an ORF, of uncertain function. The CDR3 consists of 14 residues. V was pared by 2 bases and J by 7 bases, with 12 bases between. The CDR3 DNA sequence: TGCGCCAGCAGTCAAACGCAGGGTGGGCAGCCCCAGCATTTT. It translates to CASSQTQGGQPQHF.

This chain links TRBV18 with TRBJ1-2, with D perhaps TRBD1 (5 bases). There are 12 residues in the CDR3. Trimming stripped 8 bases from V and 3 bases from J, with 10 bases between. Germline CDR1 is KGHSH and CDR2 is LQKENI. Written as DNA, the CDR3 is TGTGCCAGCGGAGTAGGGGACTATGGCTACACCTTC. It specifies CASGVGDYGYTF.

The chain joins TRBV5-4 to TRBJ2-7, with D tentatively TRBD1 (8 bases). V was pared by 0 bases and J by 8 bases, with 12 bases between. The germline V gene has CDR1 SGHNT and CDR2 YYREEE (reference sequence). The CDR3 sequence is 13 residues long. The DNA of the CDR3 is TGTGCCAGCAGCTTGGACAGGGGGGGTCAGCAGTACTTC. This sequence encodes CASSLDRGGQQYF.

By frequency in the sample, this clone is medium-sized. The chain couples TRBV28 to TRBJ2-7, with TRBD1 identical over 8 bases. The CDR3 sequence is 16 residues long. J was trimmed by 0 bases and V by 5 bases; bases with no gene match: 9. CDR1 is MDHEN and CDR2 is SYDVKM in the germline V gene. The CDR3 loop reads CASSALTGVGSYEQYF. CDR3 nucleotides: TGTGCCAGCAGTGCCTTGACAGGGGTAGGCTCCTACGAGCAGTACTTC.

This clone has just one count. V is TRBV5-8 and J is TRBJ2-2, with 9 bases that match TRBD1. The CDR3 is made up of 19 amino acids. Germline V gives CDR1 SGHTS, CDR2 YDEGEE. The V and J ends lost 0 bases and 5 bases, in that order; junction bases with no gene match: 14. The CDR3 nucleotides are TGTGCCAGCAGCTTGGAGACCGGGACAGGGTCATCCCGAACCGGGGAGCTGTTTTTT. This codes for CASSLETGTGSSRTGELFF. Variable domain in full (rest from reference TRBV5-8 and TRBJ2-2): EAGVTQSPTHLIKTRGQQATLRCSPISGHTSVYWYQQALGLGLQFLLWYDEGEERNRGNFPPRFSGRQFPNYSSELNVNALELEDSALYLCASSLETGTGSSRTGELFFGEGSRLTVL.

V and J are TRBV6-6 and TRBJ2-1; D is ambiguous. This CDR3 contains 13 residues. Looked up from germline, CDR1 is MNHNY and CDR2 is SVGAGI (reference sequence). V gave up 7 bases and J gave up 5 bases, with 12 bases separating them. The CDR3 region is CASNQGPDNEQFF. The CDR3 DNA follows: TGTGCCAGCAACCAAGGGCCCGACAATGAGCAGTTCTTC.